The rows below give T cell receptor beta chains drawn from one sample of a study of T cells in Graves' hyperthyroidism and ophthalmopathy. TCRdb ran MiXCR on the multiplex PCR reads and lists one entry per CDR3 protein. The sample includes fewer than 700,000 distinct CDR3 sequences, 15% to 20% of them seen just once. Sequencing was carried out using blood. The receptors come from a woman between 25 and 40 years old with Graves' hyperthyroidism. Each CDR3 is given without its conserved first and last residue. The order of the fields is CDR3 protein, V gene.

CDR3 protein: ASSFGGKTGELF
V gene: TRBV7-3

CDR3 protein: ASSPKGVTLAYEQY
V gene: TRBV7-9

CDR3 protein: ASSSGQENYEQY
V gene: TRBV13

CDR3 protein: AWSGRVNEQF
V gene: TRBV30

CDR3 protein: ASSTRRAGAYNEQF
V gene: TRBV11-2

CDR3 protein: ASSLTSGETDTQY
V gene: TRBV7-2

CDR3 protein: ASSFFHNRGCFEKLF
V gene: TRBV11-2

CDR3 protein: ASSLDRGLGHLKESQPQH
V gene: TRBV7-3

CDR3 protein: ASSLSTSGGTDTQY
V gene: TRBV5-1

CDR3 protein: SARPTSGWQDLETQY
V gene: TRBV20-1

CDR3 protein: SARSLPTDTQY
V gene: TRBV20-1

CDR3 protein: ASSYLGGRDYNEQF
V gene: TRBV6-2/TRBV6-3

CDR3 protein: ASSGPGSGRARDTQY
V gene: TRBV5-1

CDR3 protein: ASRRDRGGHQPQH
V gene: TRBV6-4

CDR3 protein: ASSFSGRGYNEQF
V gene: TRBV7-2

CDR3 protein: ACGVAGFGSDERF
V gene: TRBV19

CDR3 protein: SGERGRGGYNEQF
V gene: TRBV20-1

CDR3 protein: ASSLARDRPYNEQF
V gene: TRBV7-2

CDR3 protein: ASRGVSGELF
V gene: TRBV9

CDR3 protein: ASSFLNEQY
V gene: TRBV7-2

CDR3 protein: ASSIQPRLSNQPQH
V gene: TRBV19

CDR3 protein: ASFKTATNTEAF
V gene: TRBV6-1

CDR3 protein: ASSGRLAASYNEQF
V gene: TRBV19

CDR3 protein: ASRRQVQRSYNEQF
V gene: TRBV28

CDR3 protein: ASSTGQIYEQY
V gene: TRBV7-8

CDR3 protein: ASSVGGGSPSYEQY
V gene: TRBV9

CDR3 protein: ATDPGRSNSPLH
V gene: TRBV2

CDR3 protein: ATSDSNRTHEQY
V gene: TRBV24-1

CDR3 protein: ASSLVQGQNSPLH
V gene: TRBV7-2

CDR3 protein: ASSVRLGDEKLF
V gene: TRBV2

CDR3 protein: ASSLRSGLAGGRHEQF
V gene: TRBV11-2

CDR3 protein: ASGEPRDEQF
V gene: TRBV7-9

CDR3 protein: ASSQDWGDLPYEQY
V gene: TRBV3-1

CDR3 protein: ASMGGGNEQF
V gene: TRBV12-3/TRBV12-4

CDR3 protein: ASSPRRGGSPDGYT
V gene: TRBV7-9

CDR3 protein: ASSHRVTEAF
V gene: TRBV19

CDR3 protein: ASSEGRGGDTQY
V gene: TRBV2

CDR3 protein: SARAHTSGSLTDTQY
V gene: TRBV20-1

CDR3 protein: ASSQGLVGAYEQY
V gene: TRBV27

CDR3 protein: ASSQATSETDTQY
V gene: TRBV4-1

CDR3 protein: ASSHGGGRNEQF
V gene: TRBV3-1

CDR3 protein: ASSRQWDRVAGVFTGELF
V gene: TRBV28

CDR3 protein: ASRARTNEKLF
V gene: TRBV2

CDR3 protein: ASRIGGTGTEKLF
V gene: TRBV28

CDR3 protein: ASSLRTGGETQY
V gene: TRBV7-2

CDR3 protein: AWSVLGGVSNQPQH
V gene: TRBV30

CDR3 protein: ATSRDPAPPWNEQF
V gene: TRBV15

CDR3 protein: ASSQDFLTDTQY
V gene: TRBV3-1

CDR3 protein: ASSLVGTGTYNEQF
V gene: TRBV5-6

CDR3 protein: SATGLAGDRDYNEQF
V gene: TRBV20-1

CDR3 protein: ASRTGTSGSWSDTQY
V gene: TRBV2

CDR3 protein: ASSLIGIGNQPQH
V gene: TRBV5-5

CDR3 protein: ASSFGTGGWEQY
V gene: TRBV5-4

CDR3 protein: AWIQTESHEAF
V gene: TRBV30

CDR3 protein: ASSEGGGELF
V gene: TRBV2